Shown below are 14 T cell receptor beta chains from a single sample sequenced in a study of TIL therapy for anti-PD-1-resistant metastatic lung cancer. The time point here: pre-treatment sample, taken before nivolumab and TIL therapy. The libraries were made with immunoSEQ v3. Profiling relied on immunoSEQ multiplex PCR, and the TCRdb table lists in-frame clones only, not all of them. The sample yields just under 60,000 clones, roughly two thirds seen once. Material: blood, obtained at baseline. The origin of the receptors is a person aged 25 to 80 with non-small cell lung cancer.

The chain combines TRBV5-4 with TRBJ2-1; maybe TRBD2 (6 bases). CDR3 length: 14 residues. V was cut by 4 bases and J by 1 base, with 9 bases left in between. Germline CDR1 SGHNT, CDR2 YYREEE (reference sequence). CDR3: CASSIAGSYNEQFF. CDR3 nucleotide sequence: TGTGCCAGCAGCATCGCGGGGTCCTACAATGAGCAGTTCTTC.

This clone showed up just a few times. V gene TRBV6-1 combines with J gene TRBJ1-6; possible D gene TRBD1, 6 bases. The CDR3 totals 14 residues. Deletions cut 6 bases from V and 7 bases from J, with 13 bases between. CDR1 is MNHNS and CDR2 is SASEGT in the germline V gene. CDR3 sequence: CASREGHANSPLHF. For the CDR3, the DNA is TGTGCCAGCAGGGAGGGACACGCGAATTCACCCCTCCACTTT.

V is TRBV18 and J is TRBJ2-7; 9 bases match TRBD1. This CDR3 comprises 15 residues. Unmatched junction bases numbered 7, after V lost 3 bases and J lost 4 bases. Germline V gene data show CDR1 as KGHSH and CDR2 as LQKENI. The CDR3 nucleotides are TGTGCCAGCTCACCGGCCGGGACAGGGACGTACGAGCAGTACTTC. This codes for CASSPAGTGTYEQYF.

The chain carries TRBV19 and TRBJ2-1, with TRBD2 matching over 9 bases. The ends lost 1 base at V and 9 bases at J; junction bases unmatched: 4. The CDR3 consists of 14 residues. CDR1 is LNHDA and CDR2 is SQIVND in the germline V gene (reference sequence). CDR3 sequence (DNA): TGTGCCAGTAGTATAGCGGCTAGCGGGATTGAGCAGTTCTTC. It translates to CASSIAASGIEQFF.

The genes are TRBV5-1 and TRBJ2-1; 10 nucleotides match TRBD2. This CDR3 comprises 16 residues. Looked up from germline, CDR1 is SGHRS and CDR2 is YFSETQ. V lost 0 bases to trimming and J lost 3 bases; unmatched junction nucleotides: 3. The CDR3 DNA is TGCGCCAGCAGCTTGGAGTTAGCGGGGGGCTACAATGAGCAGTTCTTC. It yields the protein CASSLELAGGYNEQFF.

This chain links TRBV20-1 with TRBJ1-2; D remains ambiguous. This CDR3 region has 9 residues. V was shortened by 5 bases and J by 3 bases, with 1 base between the two germline ends. Germline V gene data show CDR1 as DFQATT and CDR2 as SNEGSKA (reference sequence). The CDR3 sequence is CSADYGYTF. CDR3 sequence (DNA): TGCAGTGCTGACTATGGCTACACCTTC.

The CDR3 loop reads CASSRTGPYNEQFF. The CDR3 coding sequence is TGCGCCAGCAGTCGCACAGGTCCCTACAATGAGCAGTTCTTC. The chain recombines TRBV5-1 with TRBJ2-1; D is perhaps TRBD1 (5 bases). CDR3 length: 14 amino acids. Germline CDR1 and CDR2: SGHRS and YFSETQ. V shed 5 bases and J shed 2 bases, with 11 bases lying between them.

The chain uses TRBV5-1 and TRBJ1-2, with D unresolved. In germline, CDR1 is SGHRS, CDR2 YFSETQ. This CDR3 is 15 amino acids long. V lost 4 bases and J lost 0, with 13 bases in between. CDR3 DNA sequence: TGCGCCAGCAGCGATGGAGAAGCTACTAACTATGGCTACACCTTC. Translated: CASSDGEATNYGYTF.

The V gene is TRBV10-2, the J gene TRBJ2-5; 12 bases agree with TRBD2. The V segment lost 5 bases and the J segment 4 bases; nucleotides outside the gene matches: 11. Germline CDR1 reads WSHSY; CDR2 reads SAAADI. This CDR3 has 17 amino acids. CDR3 protein: CASSPLRLAGAVETQYF. CDR3 in DNA: TGCGCCAGCAGTCCCCTTCGACTAGCGGGAGCTGTAGAGACCCAGTACTTC.

The chain is built from TRBV2 and TRBJ1-1; tentatively, D is TRBD1 (5 bases). Trimming pared 0 bases from V and 1 base from J, leaving 12 bases between. Germline-derived CDR1 and CDR2 are SNHLY and FYNNEI. The CDR3 has 16 amino acids. CDR3 sequence (DNA): TGTGCCAGCAGTGAAGCGGGGGTCCGGGGGAACACTGAAGCTTTCTTT. It encodes CASSEAGVRGNTEAFF.

The chain is built from TRBV4-2 and TRBJ2-7, with 8 bases that match TRBD1. V lost 1 base, J lost 2 bases, and 4 bases stayed unmatched. Looked up from germline, CDR1 is LGHNA and CDR2 is YNFKEQ. The CDR3 runs 15 residues. The CDR3 DNA follows: TGTGCCAGCAGCCAAGCGGGACAGGCGACCTACGAGCAGTACTTC. Residues: CASSQAGQATYEQYF.

The sample holds a few counts of this clone. The V call is TRBV7-3, the J call TRBJ1-5, with no clear D. The CDR3 consists of 13 residues. Germline V gene data show CDR1 as SGHTA and CDR2 as FQGTGA. Trimming removed 4 bases from V and 3 bases from J, with 7 bases in between. The CDR3: CASSSGPNQPQHF. CDR3 nucleotide sequence: TGTGCCAGCAGCTCTGGGCCCAATCAGCCCCAGCATTTT.

The chain is built from TRBV27 and TRBJ2-1; D is possibly TRBD1 (5 bases). Trimming removed 8 bases from V and 13 bases from J, with 12 bases in between. CDR1 is MNHEY and CDR2 is SMNVEV in the germline V gene (reference sequence). The CDR3 runs to 10 residues. The CDR3 reads CASGPGSQFF. The DNA for the CDR3 is TGTGCCAGCGGTCCAGGGTCTCAGTTCTTC.

The genes are TRBV7-9 and TRBJ2-7; a weak D match, TRBD2 (6 bases). Germline CDR1 is SEHNR and CDR2 is FQNEAQ (reference sequence). V lost 4 bases and J lost 5, with 9 bases in between. The length of the CDR3 is 12 residues. The CDR3 protein is CASSSSSDEQYF. The CDR3 region has the DNA TGTGCCAGCAGCTCCTCTAGCGACGAGCAGTACTTC.